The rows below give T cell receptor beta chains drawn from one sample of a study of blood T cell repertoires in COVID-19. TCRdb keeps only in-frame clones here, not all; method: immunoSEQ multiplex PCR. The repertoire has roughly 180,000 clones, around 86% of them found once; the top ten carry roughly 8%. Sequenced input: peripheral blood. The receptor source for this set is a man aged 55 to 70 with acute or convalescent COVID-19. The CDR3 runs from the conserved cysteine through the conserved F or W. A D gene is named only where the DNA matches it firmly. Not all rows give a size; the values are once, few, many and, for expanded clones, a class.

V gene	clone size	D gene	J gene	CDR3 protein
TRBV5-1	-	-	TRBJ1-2	CASGGESRNYGYTF
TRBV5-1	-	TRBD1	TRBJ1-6	CASSNLDRGNSPLHF
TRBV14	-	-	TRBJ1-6	CASSQDPGFNSPLHF
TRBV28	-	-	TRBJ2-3	CASSLASADTQYF
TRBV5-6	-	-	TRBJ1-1	CASSPGDSENQAFF
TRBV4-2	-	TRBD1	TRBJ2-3	CASSHRDSYTDTQYF
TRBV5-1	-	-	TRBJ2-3	CASGSTSTDTQYF
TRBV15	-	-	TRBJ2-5	CATSREARLEETQYF
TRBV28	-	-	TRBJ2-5	CAASSSETQYF
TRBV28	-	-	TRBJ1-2	CASVTAYGYTF
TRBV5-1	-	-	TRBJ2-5	CASSPGGQGETQYF
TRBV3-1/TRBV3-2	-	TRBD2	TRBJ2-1	CASSQAGPGTRGRDEQFF
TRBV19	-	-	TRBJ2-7	CASKATGPLPYEQYF
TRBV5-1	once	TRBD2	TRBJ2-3	CASSLGLLAGMTDTQYF
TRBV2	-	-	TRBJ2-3	CASRSADTQYF
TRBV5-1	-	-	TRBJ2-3	CASSSQGNTDTQYF
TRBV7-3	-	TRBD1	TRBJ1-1	CASSPTGLNTEAFF
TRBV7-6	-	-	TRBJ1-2	CASSRTPDCYYGYTF
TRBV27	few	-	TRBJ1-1	CASSLVWEGEAFF
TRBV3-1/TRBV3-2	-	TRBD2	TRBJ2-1	CASRRRDYSYNEQFF
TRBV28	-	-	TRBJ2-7	CASSLARDISYEQYF
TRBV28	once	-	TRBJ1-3	CASRVSGAGGNTIYF
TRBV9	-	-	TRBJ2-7	CASSVIPLSEQYF
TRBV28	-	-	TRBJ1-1	CASSSPAEGNTEAFF
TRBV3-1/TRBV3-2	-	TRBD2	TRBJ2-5	CASSPRVWLAGALRGQKTQYF
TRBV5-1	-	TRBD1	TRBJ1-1	CASRSRDRATEAFF
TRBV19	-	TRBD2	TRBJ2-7	CASSALAGVYEQYF
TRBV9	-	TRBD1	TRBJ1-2	CASSVGGNTGAGYGYTF